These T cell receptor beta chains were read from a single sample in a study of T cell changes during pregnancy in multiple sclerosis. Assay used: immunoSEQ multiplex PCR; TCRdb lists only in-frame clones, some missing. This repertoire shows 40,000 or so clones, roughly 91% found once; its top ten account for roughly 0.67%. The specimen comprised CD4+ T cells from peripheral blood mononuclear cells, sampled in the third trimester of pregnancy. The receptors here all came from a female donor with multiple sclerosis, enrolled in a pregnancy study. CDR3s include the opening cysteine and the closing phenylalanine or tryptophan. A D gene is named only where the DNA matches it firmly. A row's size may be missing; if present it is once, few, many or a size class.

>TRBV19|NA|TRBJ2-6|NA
TGTGCCAGTAGTATAGATGCGGGGAGGGGGGCCAACGTCCTGACTTTC
CASSIDAGRGANVLTF
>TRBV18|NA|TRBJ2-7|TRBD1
TGTGCCAGCTCACCAGGATCTCCGGGACAGATATCCTACGAGCAGTACTTC
CASSPGSPGQISYEQYF
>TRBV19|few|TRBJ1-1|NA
TGTGCCAGTAGTCCCCCGTCCGAGGCTGCTTTCTTT
CASSPPSEAAFF
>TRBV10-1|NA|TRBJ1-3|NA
TGCGCCAGCGAGCATGACATCGATCGGGACACCGAAGAAAACTCTGGAAACACCATATATTTT
CASEHDIDRDTEENSGNTIYF
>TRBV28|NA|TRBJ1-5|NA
TGTGCCAGCAGCGGCGGGGCTGCGGGCAATCAGCCCCAGCATTTT
CASSGGAAGNQPQHF
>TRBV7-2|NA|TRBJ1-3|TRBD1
TGTGCCAGCAGCTTTGGACAGGCCTCTTCGGGAAACACCATATATTTT
CASSFGQASSGNTIYF
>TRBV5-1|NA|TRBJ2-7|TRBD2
TGCGCCAGCAGCTTGGGGGCGGGAGCCTCCTACGAGCAGTACTTC
CASSLGAGASYEQYF
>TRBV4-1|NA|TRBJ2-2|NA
TGCGCCAGCAGCCAGAGGGTTGGGGGCCTGAACACCGGGGAGCTGTTTTTT
CASSQRVGGLNTGELFF
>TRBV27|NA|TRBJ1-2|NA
TGTGCCAGCAGTTCAATCACAGGGTTAGGCTACACCTTC
CASSSITGLGYTF
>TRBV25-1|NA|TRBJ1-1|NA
TGTGCCAGCAGTGGCTACAGGGAGGGGACTGAAGCTTTCTTT
CASSGYREGTEAFF
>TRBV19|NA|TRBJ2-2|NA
TGTGCCAGTAGTAAGACAGTGAACACCGGGGAGCTGTTTTTT
CASSKTVNTGELFF
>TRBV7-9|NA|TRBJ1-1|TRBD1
TGTGCCAGCAGCTCGGACAGGAGCAACACTGAAGCTTTCTTT
CASSSDRSNTEAFF
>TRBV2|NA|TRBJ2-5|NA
TGTGCCAGCGCCTGGGACATACAAGAGACCCAGTACTTC
CASAWDIQETQYF
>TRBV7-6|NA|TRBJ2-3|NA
TGTGCCAGCAGCCCTGTTCGGTGGGGCCTCACCACAGATACGCAGTATTTT
CASSPVRWGLTTDTQYF
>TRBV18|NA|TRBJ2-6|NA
TGTGCCAGCTCACCATCCAGGGGAGCCGTCCTCTCTGGGGCCAACGTCCTGACTTTC
CASSPSRGAVLSGANVLTF
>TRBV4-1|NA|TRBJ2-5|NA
TGCGCCAGCAGCCAAGCCGGGGGCGGGGGCCAAGAGACCCAGTACTTC
CASSQAGGGGQETQYF
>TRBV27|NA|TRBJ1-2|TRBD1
TGTGCCAGCAGACGGACAGGGGGCGAGTTTGGCTACACCTTC
CASRRTGGEFGYTF
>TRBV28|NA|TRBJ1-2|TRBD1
TGTGCCAGCAGTTGGGACAGGGGTGTTAAACTTAACTATGGCTACACCTTC
CASSWDRGVKLNYGYTF
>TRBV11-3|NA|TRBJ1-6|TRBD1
TGTGCCAGCAGCCCCGGAGGCAGGGGGAAACGGTTCTCCTATAATTCACCCCTCCACTTT
CASSPGGRGKRFSYNSPLHF
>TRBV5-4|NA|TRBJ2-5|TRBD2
TGTGCCAGCAGCTTGGCAGGGACTAAACAAGAGACCCAGTACTTC
CASSLAGTKQETQYF
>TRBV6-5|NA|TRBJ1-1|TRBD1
TGTGCCAGCAGTTACGGGACAGCGGTGGTAACTTTCTTT
CASSYGTAVVTFF
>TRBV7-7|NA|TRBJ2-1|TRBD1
TGTGCCAGCAGCTTAGGGCAGGGGGTGAATAATGAGCAGTTCTTC
CASSLGQGVNNEQFF
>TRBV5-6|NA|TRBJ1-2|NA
TGTGCCAGCAGCGCAGGGCGGGGGGGGTATGGCTACACCTTC
CASSAGRGGYGYTF
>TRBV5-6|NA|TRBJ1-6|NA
TGTGCCAGCAGCTCCCTAAATAATTCACCCCTCCACTTT
CASSSLNNSPLHF
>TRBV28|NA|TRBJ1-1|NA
TGTGCCAGCACCCTTTTGAACACTGAAGCTTTCTTT
CASTLLNTEAFF
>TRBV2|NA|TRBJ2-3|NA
TGTGCCAGCAGACTGAAACAGATCACAGATACGCAGTATTTT
CASRLKQITDTQYF
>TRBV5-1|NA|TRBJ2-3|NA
TGCGCCAGCATGTTGGGACATTCAACAGATACGCAGTATTTT
CASMLGHSTDTQYF
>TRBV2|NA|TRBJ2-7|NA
TGTGCCAGCAGAGTCCGACTAGTGAGCTACGAGCAGTACTTC
CASRVRLVSYEQYF
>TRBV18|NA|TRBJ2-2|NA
TGTGCCAGCTCACCACGAGGGAGAAACACCGGGGAGCTGTTTTTT
CASSPRGRNTGELFF
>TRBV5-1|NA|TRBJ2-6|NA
TGCGCCAGCAGCGTGGAGGGGTCTGGGGCCAACGTCCTGACTTTC
CASSVEGSGANVLTF
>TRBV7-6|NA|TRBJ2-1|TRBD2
TGTGCCAGCAGCTTAGGAGTCCGGGGGGGAACCCGTGATGAGCAGTTCTTC
CASSLGVRGGTRDEQFF
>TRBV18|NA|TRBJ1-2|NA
TGTGCCAGCTCACGGGTAGCGGGGATTAACTATGGCTACACCTTC
CASSRVAGINYGYTF
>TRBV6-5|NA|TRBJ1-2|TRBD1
TGTGCCAGCAGTTACTCCGGACAGGGCTCGAACTATGGCTACACCTTC
CASSYSGQGSNYGYTF
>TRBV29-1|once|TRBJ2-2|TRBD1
TGCAGCGTCAAGGAACCGGGACAGGGGACCGGGGAGCTGTTTTTT
CSVKEPGQGTGELFF
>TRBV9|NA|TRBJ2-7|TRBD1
TGTGCCAGCAGCGAAACGGTGGACAGGGCCCCCTACGAGCAGTACTTC
CASSETVDRAPYEQYF
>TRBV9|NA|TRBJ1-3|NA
TGTGCCAGCAGCGTAGCAGGGCCTGGAAACACCATATATTTT
CASSVAGPGNTIYF
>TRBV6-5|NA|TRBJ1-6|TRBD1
TGTGCCAGCAGGAGACAGGGGGCAGGGTCACCCCTCCACTTT
CASRRQGAGSPLHF
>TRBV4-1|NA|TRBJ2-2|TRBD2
TGCGCCAGCAGCCAGCTACTCCGGGGACTAGCGGGAGGGGCCCCCGGGGAGCTGTTTTTT
CASSQLLRGLAGGAPGELFF
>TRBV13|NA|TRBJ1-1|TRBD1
TGTGCCAGCAGCCCCAGACAGGGCACCTTGGTCACTGAAGCTTTCTTT
CASSPRQGTLVTEAFF
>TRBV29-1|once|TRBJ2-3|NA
TGCAGCGTTAGGGACTCTTCCACAGATACGCAGTATTTT
CSVRDSSTDTQYF
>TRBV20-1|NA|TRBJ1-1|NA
TGCAGTGCTAGAGATCGGGATGAAGCTTTCTTT
CSARDRDEAFF
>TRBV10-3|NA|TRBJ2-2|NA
TGTGCCATCAGGCCCGACAGCAACACCGGGGAGCTGTTTTTT
CAIRPDSNTGELFF
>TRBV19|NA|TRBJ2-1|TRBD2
TGTGCCAGTAGTCAGGTAGCGGGAGGTAATGAGCAGTTCTTC
CASSQVAGGNEQFF
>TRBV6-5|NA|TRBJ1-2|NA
TGTGCCAGCAGTCACCGAGGGGGATATGAAGGCTACACCTTC
CASSHRGGYEGYTF
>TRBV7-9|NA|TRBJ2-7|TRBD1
TGTGCCAGCAGCCCGGGACAGGGTTCGGCCGAGCAGTACTTC
CASSPGQGSAEQYF
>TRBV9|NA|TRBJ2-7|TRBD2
TGTGCCAGCGGACGTAGCGGGGCCTACGAGCAGTACTTC
CASGRSGAYEQYF
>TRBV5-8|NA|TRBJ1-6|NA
TGTGCCAGCAGCTCGGGCCGGACGGGAAATTCACCCCTCCACTTT
CASSSGRTGNSPLHF
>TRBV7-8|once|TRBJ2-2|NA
TGTGCCAGCAGCTTGAGGGACACCGGGGAGCTGTTTTTT
CASSLRDTGELFF
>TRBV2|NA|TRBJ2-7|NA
TGTGCCAGCACCCCCGGGGAGTCCTACGAGCAGTACTTC
CASTPGESYEQYF
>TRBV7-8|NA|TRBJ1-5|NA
TGTGCCAGCAGTATCGCAGGGAGGAATCAGCCCCAGCATTTT
CASSIAGRNQPQHF
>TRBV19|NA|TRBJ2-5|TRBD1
TGTGCCAGTAGTTTAGGGACAGGGAGGCGGGAGACCCAGTACTTC
CASSLGTGRRETQYF
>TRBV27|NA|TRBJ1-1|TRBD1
TGTGCCAGCAGAAGACAGGGGGGCAACACTGAAGCTTTCTTT
CASRRQGGNTEAFF
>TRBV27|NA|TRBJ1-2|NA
TGTGCCAGCAGTTCACAGGCTAACTATGGCTACACCTTC
CASSSQANYGYTF
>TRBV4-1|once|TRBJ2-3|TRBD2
TGCGCCAGCAGCCAATATGGGACTAGCGGGAGAAGGGATACGCAGTATTTT
CASSQYGTSGRRDTQYF
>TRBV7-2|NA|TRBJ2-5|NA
TGTGCCAGCAGCTTCGGCCCGGACAGAAGGGAGACCCAGTACTTC
CASSFGPDRRETQYF
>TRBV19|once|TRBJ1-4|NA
TGTGCCAGTAGTACGTACAGGGCTGGTGAAAAACTGTTTTTT
CASSTYRAGEKLFF
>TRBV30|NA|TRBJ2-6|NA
TGTGCCTGGACCCAGGGAATGTTGGACGTCCTGACTTTC
CAWTQGMLDVLTF
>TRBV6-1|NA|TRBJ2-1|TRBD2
TGTGCCAGCAGTGATCCGGGACTAGCGGGAATTAATGAGCAGTTCTTC
CASSDPGLAGINEQFF
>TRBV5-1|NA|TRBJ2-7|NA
TGCGCCAGCAGCAACCCCCCAGGGACCTACGAGCAGTACTTC
CASSNPPGTYEQYF
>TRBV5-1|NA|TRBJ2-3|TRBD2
TGCGCCAGCAGCTTGAGCCTAGCGGGAGGACAAGATACGCAGTATTTT
CASSLSLAGGQDTQYF